Below are 14 T cell receptor beta chains sequenced from a single sample in a study of blood T cell repertoires in COVID-19 (dated by TCRdb to about 2020). Libraries were made using the immunoSEQ multiplex PCR assay. Sourced from immuneACCESS, this table was stored by TCRdb with only in-frame sequences that have V and J called. A share of the clones is absent; for the studies checked, an unresolved V gene accounts for under half, and the remainder has no known explanation. This sample holds 150,000 or so clones; around 87% were observed only once. 0.99% of the sample is held by the ten biggest clonotypes. The sequenced sample consisted of peripheral blood. These receptors originate from a man aged 18 to 30 with acute or convalescent COVID-19.

The chain uses TRBV27 and TRBJ2-1, with 9 bases that match TRBD2. Germline V gives CDR1 MNHEY, CDR2 SMNVEV (reference sequence). This CDR3 spans 15 amino acids. V shed 1 base, J shed 9 bases, and the junction held 7 bases outside the gene matches. This chain's CDR3 is CASSLYRGGALEQFF. CDR3 nucleotide sequence: TGTGCCAGCAGTTTATATCGCGGGGGGGCCCTTGAGCAGTTCTTC.

In this sample, this clone turned up once. The rearrangement links TRBV24-1 to TRBJ2-4, with D tentatively TRBD1 (5 bases). The ends were cut back, 3 bases at V and 1 base at J, with 18 bases in the middle. Germline V gives CDR1 KGHDR, CDR2 SFDVKD. The CDR3 consists of 18 residues. DNA of the CDR3: TGTGCCACCAGTGATGCAGGGTCGGGTGTAGTGGCCAAAAACATTCAGTACTTC. Translation: CATSDAGSGVVAKNIQYF.

CDR3 DNA sequence: TGCGCCAGCAGCCAAGTGCCGGGACAGGGGATGAACACTGAAGCTTTCTTT. It is translated as CASSQVPGQGMNTEAFF. V and J are TRBV4-1 and TRBJ1-1; 10 bases agree with TRBD1. J gave up 0 bases and V 1 base, and 5 bases lay outside the gene matches. The CDR3 contains 17 residues. In germline, CDR1 is MGHRA, CDR2 YSYEKL.

This clone was picked up one time. The chain carries TRBV28 and TRBJ2-7, with D unresolved. This CDR3 has 12 amino acids. The germline V and J ends were trimmed by 6 bases and 6 bases, with 12 bases remaining between them. Germline V gene lookup returns CDR1 MDHEN and CDR2 SYDVKM. The CDR3 sequence: CASRIPHSEQYV. The CDR3 DNA reads as TGTGCCAGCAGGATACCTCATAGCGAGCAGTACGTC.

This rearrangement joins TRBV6-2 or TRBV6-3 to TRBJ2-5; 10 positions match TRBD2. V was pared by 4 bases and J by 5 bases, with 7 bases of the junction left unmatched. Looked up from germline, CDR1 is MNHEY and CDR2 is SVGEGT. The CDR3 consists of 15 residues. The CDR3 is CASSFRAGGRETQYF. CDR3 bases: TGTGCCAGCAGTTTCAGAGCGGGGGGGCGGGAGACCCAGTACTTC.

V gene TRBV6-5 combines with J gene TRBJ2-1; a weak D match, TRBD1 (6 bases). V lost 4 bases and J lost 6, with 16 bases in between. Germline V gene lookup returns CDR1 MNHEY and CDR2 SVGAGI. This CDR3 has 15 amino acids. CDR3 protein: CASSWATGHLNEQFF. CDR3 DNA sequence: TGTGCCAGCAGTTGGGCGACAGGCCATCTCAATGAGCAGTTCTTC.

The genes are TRBV6-5 and TRBJ1-1; D possibly corresponds to TRBD1 (5 bases). Germline V gene lookup returns CDR1 MNHEY and CDR2 SVGAGI. Trimming took off 4 bases at V and 4 bases at J, with 7 bases between the two ends. The CDR3 loop spans 12 amino acids. The CDR3 DNA reads as TGTGCCAGCAGTTCAGGGTTCACTGAAGCTTTCTTT. Protein sequence: CASSSGFTEAFF.

This sequence joins TRBV15 and TRBJ1-3; D remains ambiguous. V was shortened by 1 base and J by 2 bases, with 15 bases between the two germline ends. The length of the CDR3 is 17 residues. Per the germline V gene, CDR1 is LNHNV and CDR2 is YYDKDF (reference sequence). This chain's CDR3 is CATSRGFSGGTGNTIYF. In DNA form, the CDR3 reads TGTGCCACCAGCAGAGGGTTTAGCGGAGGAACTGGAAACACCATATATTTT.

This chain joins TRBV4-2 and TRBJ2-5; D may be TRBD2 (6 bases). Per germline, CDR1 LGHNA and CDR2 YNFKEQ. This CDR3 comprises 18 residues. The germline V and J ends were trimmed by 0 bases and 1 base, with 18 bases remaining between them. Written as DNA, the CDR3 is TGTGCCAGCAGCCAAGAGTTTACCGTACGGGAGTTCCAAGAGACCCAGTACTTC. The encoded protein is CASSQEFTVREFQETQYF.

This clone was found a few times. V and J are TRBV5-4 and TRBJ1-1; the match to TRBD1 covers 7 bases. The CDR3 consists of 13 residues. After removal of 0 bases from V and 10 bases from J, the junction contained 6 bases not matched to a gene. Germline V gene lookup returns CDR1 SGHNT and CDR2 YYREEE (reference sequence). The CDR3 coding sequence is TGTGCCAGCAGCTTGGGAAGGGGGCGGATAGCTTTCTTT. Amino acid sequence: CASSLGRGRIAFF.

Here the CDR3 reads CASSSGLANEQFF. CDR3 bases: TGTGCCAGCAGCTCCGGACTGGCGAATGAGCAGTTCTTC. The rearrangement uses TRBV7-7 and TRBJ2-1; the D gene is possibly TRBD2 (5 bases). Trimming left V 4 bases short and J 7 bases short, with 11 bases between. Germline CDR1 reads SSHAT; CDR2 reads FNYEAQ (reference sequence). The CDR3 spans 13 residues.

This clone was detected only a few times. V and J are TRBV21-1 and TRBJ1-1; the table's D call, TRBD1, was not checked against the DNA. TRBV21-1 is shown as a pseudogene. This CDR3 contains 14 residues. CDR3 DNA sequence: TGTGCCAGCAGCAAAGCGGGGGCTGGCGCTGAAGCTTTCTTT. It codes for CASSKAGAGAEAFF.

The chain couples TRBV5-1 to TRBJ2-3; D uncertain. Trimming cost V 1 base and J 0 bases, with 6 bases left between them. CDR1 is SGHRS and CDR2 is YFSETQ in the germline V gene. This CDR3 contains 14 residues. This chain's CDR3 is CASSLTDSTDTQYF. The CDR3 DNA sequence: TGCGCCAGCAGCTTGACAGATAGCACAGATACGCAGTATTTT.

The gene calls are TRBV30 and TRBJ2-1; D gene uncertain. The CDR3 covers 14 residues. CDR1 is GTSNPN, CDR2 SVGIG, per germline (reference sequence). V was pared by 7 bases and J by 5 bases, with 18 bases between. The CDR3 spells CAFLSRRSHNEQFF. CDR3 coding DNA: TGTGCCTTTCTATCGAGGAGATCGCACAATGAGCAGTTCTTC.